This is a list of T cell receptor beta chains from one sample in a study of blood T cell repertoires in COVID-19. Assay: immunoSEQ multiplex PCR; the TCRdb copy retains only in-frame clones and omits some. This table holds 150,000 to 200,000 clones, 85% to 90% found once. The sample was peripheral blood. Receptor source: a man aged 35-49 years with active or convalescent COVID-19. The CDR3 runs from the conserved cysteine through the conserved F or W. Fields, in order: V gene, J gene, CDR3 protein.

v_call: TRBV11-2
j_call: TRBJ2-7
cdr3_aa: CASSLGGGDEQYF

v_call: TRBV12-3/TRBV12-4
j_call: TRBJ2-1
cdr3_aa: CASSWAYNNEQFF

v_call: TRBV14
j_call: TRBJ2-7
cdr3_aa: CASSGTALRAQYF

v_call: TRBV7-3
j_call: TRBJ1-1
cdr3_aa: CASSPGTGSTEAFF

v_call: TRBV7-9
j_call: TRBJ1-1
cdr3_aa: CASSFSGLNTEAFF

v_call: TRBV3-1/TRBV3-2
j_call: TRBJ2-3
cdr3_aa: CASTRGAGGTDTQYF

v_call: TRBV9
j_call: TRBJ1-2
cdr3_aa: CASSAATGRGGYTF

v_call: TRBV6-5
j_call: TRBJ1-1
cdr3_aa: CASSYIRGIGVFF

v_call: TRBV6-5
j_call: TRBJ2-3
cdr3_aa: CASSYVAGGRDTQYF

v_call: TRBV30
j_call: TRBJ2-5
cdr3_aa: CAWSRQQETQYF

v_call: TRBV18
j_call: TRBJ1-1
cdr3_aa: CASSPGQGHTEAFF

v_call: TRBV28
j_call: TRBJ1-5
cdr3_aa: CASSAGQGNNQPQHF

v_call: TRBV6-4
j_call: TRBJ2-1
cdr3_aa: CASKPTAQAGSREQFF

v_call: TRBV11-2
j_call: TRBJ2-1
cdr3_aa: CASSFGLAGGENEQFF

v_call: TRBV6-1
j_call: TRBJ1-2
cdr3_aa: CASSEGEGVRGYTF